Listed below are T cell receptor beta chains from one sample, sequenced in a study of blood T cells in healthy people across ages. TCRdb re-analysed the 5' RACE reads in MiXCR, keeping a single row per CDR3 protein. The table shows just under 750,000 distinct CDR3 sequences, with about a fifth occurring only once. Specimen: blood. The receptors shown here come from an older man in good health. The CDR3 runs from the conserved cysteine through the conserved F or W. Each record gives: clone size, V gene, D gene, J gene, CDR3 DNA, CDR3 protein. The D gene is left open where the match is weak. Size values are once, few and many counts, or a class for expanded clones, and some rows have none.

size: NA
V: TRBV5-1
D: TRBD2
J: TRBJ2-3
DNA: TGCGCCAGCAGTACTAGCGGGGCTTTCACAGATACGCAGTATTTT
CDR3: CASSTSGAFTDTQYF

size: few
V: TRBV6-1
D: NA
J: TRBJ2-7
DNA: TGTGCCAGCAGATTTGACGGACTGGATACCTACGAGCAGTACTTC
CDR3: CASRFDGLDTYEQYF

size: few
V: TRBV4-3
D: TRBD2
J: TRBJ2-1
DNA: TGCGCCAGCAGCCAGATGACTAGCAGCTCCTACAATGAGCAGTTCTTC
CDR3: CASSQMTSSSYNEQFF

size: many
V: TRBV20-1
D: NA
J: TRBJ2-2
DNA: TGCAGTGCTAGACCAGATACTTCGAACACCGGGGAGCTGTTTTTT
CDR3: CSARPDTSNTGELFF

size: few
V: TRBV18
D: TRBD2
J: TRBJ2-2
DNA: TGTGCCAGCTCACATCCGGGACTAGCGTTGAACACCGGGGAGCTGTTTTTT
CDR3: CASSHPGLALNTGELFF

size: NA
V: TRBV12-3/TRBV12-4
D: NA
J: TRBJ2-5
DNA: TGTGCCAGCAGTAGGGACTCTGGGCCGACGGTGACCCAGTACTTC
CDR3: CASSRDSGPTVTQYF

size: NA
V: TRBV5-1
D: TRBD1
J: TRBJ1-2
DNA: TGCGCCAGCAGCCAAGGCGGGGACAGCCTCTATGGCTACACCTTC
CDR3: CASSQGGDSLYGYTF

size: few
V: TRBV29-1
D: NA
J: TRBJ1-1
DNA: TGCAGCGTAAAGGGGGGCGCGAACACTGAAGCTTTCTTT
CDR3: CSVKGGANTEAFF

size: NA
V: TRBV10-3
D: NA
J: TRBJ1-2
DNA: TGTGCCATCAAAGGGGGACCTAACTATGGCTACACCTTC
CDR3: CAIKGGPNYGYTF

size: few
V: TRBV12-3/TRBV12-4
D: NA
J: TRBJ1-4
DNA: TGTGCCAGCAGTTTCTTGGGCGGCACTAATGAAAAACTGTTTTTT
CDR3: CASSFLGGTNEKLFF

size: NA
V: TRBV29-1
D: NA
J: TRBJ2-3
DNA: TGCAGCGGGCGGGACTTAAGCACAGATACGCAGTATTTT
CDR3: CSGRDLSTDTQYF

size: few
V: TRBV20-1
D: TRBD2
J: TRBJ2-3
DNA: TGCAGTGCTAGAGGACTAGCGTACCTTGGGGCAGATACGCAGTATTTT
CDR3: CSARGLAYLGADTQYF

size: NA
V: TRBV5-1
D: NA
J: TRBJ2-5
DNA: TGCGCCAGCAGCTTTCGGACGGCGGGCCAAGAGACCCAGTACTTC
CDR3: CASSFRTAGQETQYF

size: NA
V: TRBV20-1
D: NA
J: TRBJ2-1
DNA: TGCAGTGCTAGAGTACAGGGTTTTCCTGGGGGTGAGCAGTTCTTC
CDR3: CSARVQGFPGGEQFF

size: NA
V: TRBV11-2
D: NA
J: TRBJ1-2
DNA: TGTGCCAGCAGCCTATCAGGGAACTCCGGGGGCTACACCTTC
CDR3: CASSLSGNSGGYTF

size: many
V: TRBV7-8
D: NA
J: TRBJ1-4
DNA: TGTGCCAGCAGCCCGGTGGGGGGCGGGACCCTTGAAAAACTGTTTTTT
CDR3: CASSPVGGGTLEKLFF

size: NA
V: TRBV5-1
D: NA
J: TRBJ2-3
DNA: TGCGCCAGCAGCTTGGATCCTAGCAGCAAGGATACGCAGTATTTT
CDR3: CASSLDPSSKDTQYF

size: few
V: TRBV4-2
D: NA
J: TRBJ1-4
DNA: TGTGCCAGCAGCCTGCTCCGGGGCGAAACTAATGAAAAACTGTTTTTT
CDR3: CASSLLRGETNEKLFF

size: many
V: TRBV29-1
D: NA
J: TRBJ2-1
DNA: TGCAGCGGGGGGGACGGGTACAATGAGCAGTTCTTC
CDR3: CSGGDGYNEQFF

size: few
V: TRBV12-3/TRBV12-4
D: NA
J: TRBJ2-1
DNA: TGTGCCAGCAGTCCCGGAGGTGGTCGCGATGAGCAGTTCTTC
CDR3: CASSPGGGRDEQFF

size: once
V: TRBV7-9
D: NA
J: TRBJ1-4
DNA: TGTGCCGGCAGTCCTCTGTCCGTAGGTGGGGGACGGAAACTGTTTTTT
CDR3: CAGSPLSVGGGRKLFF

size: NA
V: TRBV6-1
D: NA
J: TRBJ2-6
DNA: TGTGCCAGCAGTGGGTTACTAGCTTTTGCCCTCTCTGGGGCCAACGTCCTGACTTTC
CDR3: CASSGLLAFALSGANVLTF

size: NA
V: TRBV18
D: NA
J: TRBJ2-3
DNA: TGTGCCAGCTCACTACAGGTTAAAACAGATACGCAGTATTTT
CDR3: CASSLQVKTDTQYF

size: few
V: TRBV6-4
D: TRBD1
J: TRBJ1-2
DNA: TGTGCCAGCAGGCTTGACAGGGGGCAGGACTATGGCTACACCTTC
CDR3: CASRLDRGQDYGYTF

size: few
V: TRBV7-9
D: NA
J: TRBJ2-7
DNA: TGTGCCAGCAGCTTCAGCTCCACCTACGAGCAGTACTTC
CDR3: CASSFSSTYEQYF

size: NA
V: TRBV6-1
D: NA
J: TRBJ1-2
DNA: TGTGCCAGCAGTGTTCGGCCCAACTATGGCTACACCTTC
CDR3: CASSVRPNYGYTF

size: NA
V: TRBV6-5
D: NA
J: TRBJ1-4
DNA: TGTGCCAGCGGGGGGGGTATTGCAACTAATGAAAAACTGTTTTTT
CDR3: CASGGGIATNEKLFF

size: few
V: TRBV18
D: NA
J: TRBJ1-4
DNA: TGTGCCAGCTCACCACCGGGACGGGACAATGAAAAACTGTTTTTT
CDR3: CASSPPGRDNEKLFF

size: few
V: TRBV11-2
D: NA
J: TRBJ2-1
DNA: TGTGCCAGCAGCTTAGGGGCGGGACCCTTAGATGAGCAGTTCTTC
CDR3: CASSLGAGPLDEQFF

size: few
V: TRBV9
D: TRBD1
J: TRBJ1-4
DNA: TGTGCCAGCAGCGTAGACAGGGGGCAGGAAAAACTGTTTTTT
CDR3: CASSVDRGQEKLFF

size: NA
V: TRBV2
D: NA
J: TRBJ1-1
DNA: TGTGCCAGCATACAGGGACGGGGTGAAGCTTTCTTT
CDR3: CASIQGRGEAFF

size: few
V: TRBV6-1
D: NA
J: TRBJ1-2
DNA: TGTGCCAGCAGTCCTGGTGGGGCGGTACAGGGATTGGAAGGCTACACCTTC
CDR3: CASSPGGAVQGLEGYTF

size: NA
V: TRBV19
D: TRBD1
J: TRBJ1-5
DNA: TGTGCCAGTAGAGGACAGGGAAGTCAGCCCCAGCATTTT
CDR3: CASRGQGSQPQHF